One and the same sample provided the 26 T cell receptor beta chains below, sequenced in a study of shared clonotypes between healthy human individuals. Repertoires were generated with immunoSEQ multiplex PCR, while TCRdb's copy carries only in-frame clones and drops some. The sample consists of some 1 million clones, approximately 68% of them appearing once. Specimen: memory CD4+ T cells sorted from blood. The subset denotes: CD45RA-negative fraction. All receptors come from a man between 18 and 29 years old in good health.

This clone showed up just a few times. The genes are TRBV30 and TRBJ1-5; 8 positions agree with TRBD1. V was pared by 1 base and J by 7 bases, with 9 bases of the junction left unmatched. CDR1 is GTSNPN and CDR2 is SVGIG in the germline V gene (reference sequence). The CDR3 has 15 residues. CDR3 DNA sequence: TGTGCCTGGAGTGAGGGGACAGGAGTTAGACAGCCCCAGCATTTT. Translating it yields CAWSEGTGVRQPQHF.

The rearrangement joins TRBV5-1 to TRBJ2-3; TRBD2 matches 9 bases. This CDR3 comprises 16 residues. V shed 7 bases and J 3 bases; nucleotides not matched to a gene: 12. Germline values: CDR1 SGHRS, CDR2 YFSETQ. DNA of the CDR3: TGCGCCAGCCGGCAAGGGCTGGGACTAGCTACAGATACGCAGTATTTT. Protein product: CASRQGLGLATDTQYF.

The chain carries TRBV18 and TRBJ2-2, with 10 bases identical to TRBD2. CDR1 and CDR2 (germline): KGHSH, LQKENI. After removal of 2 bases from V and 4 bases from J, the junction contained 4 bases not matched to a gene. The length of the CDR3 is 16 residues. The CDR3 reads CASSPGSGGATGELFF. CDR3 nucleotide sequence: TGTGCCAGCTCACCAGGAAGCGGGGGGGCCACCGGGGAGCTGTTTTTT.

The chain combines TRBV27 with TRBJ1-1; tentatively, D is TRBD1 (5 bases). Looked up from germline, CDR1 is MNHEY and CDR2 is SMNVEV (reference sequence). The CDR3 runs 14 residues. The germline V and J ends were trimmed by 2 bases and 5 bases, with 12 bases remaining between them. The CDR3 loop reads CASSLVPRVTEAFF. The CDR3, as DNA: TGTGCCAGCAGTTTAGTCCCCAGGGTTACTGAAGCTTTCTTT.

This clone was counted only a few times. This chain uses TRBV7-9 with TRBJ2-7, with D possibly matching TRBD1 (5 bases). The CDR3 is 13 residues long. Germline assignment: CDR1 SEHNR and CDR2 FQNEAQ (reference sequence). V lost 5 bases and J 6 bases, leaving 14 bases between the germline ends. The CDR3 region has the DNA TGTGCCAGCAGCGCGTCAGGGTCCCGCGAGCAGTACTTC. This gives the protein CASSASGSREQYF.

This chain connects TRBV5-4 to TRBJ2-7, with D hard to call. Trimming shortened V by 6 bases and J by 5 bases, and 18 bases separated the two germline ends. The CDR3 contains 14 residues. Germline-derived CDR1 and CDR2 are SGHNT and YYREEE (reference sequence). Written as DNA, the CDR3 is TGTGCCAGCATGCAAGGTGGAATAAGACACGAGCAGTACTTC. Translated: CASMQGGIRHEQYF.

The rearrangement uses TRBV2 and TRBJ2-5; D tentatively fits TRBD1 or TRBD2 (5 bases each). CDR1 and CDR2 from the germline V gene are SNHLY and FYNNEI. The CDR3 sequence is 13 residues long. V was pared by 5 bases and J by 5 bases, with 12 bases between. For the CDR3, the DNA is TGTGCCAGCAGTACCGGGACGAGGGAGACCCAGTACTTC. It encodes CASSTGTRETQYF.

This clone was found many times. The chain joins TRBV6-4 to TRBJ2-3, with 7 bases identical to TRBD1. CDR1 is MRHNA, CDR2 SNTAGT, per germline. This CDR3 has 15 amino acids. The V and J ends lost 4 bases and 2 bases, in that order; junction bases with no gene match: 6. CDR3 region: CASSVTGVVTDTQYF. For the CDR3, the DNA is TGTGCCAGCAGTGTCACAGGGGTGGTCACAGATACGCAGTATTTT.

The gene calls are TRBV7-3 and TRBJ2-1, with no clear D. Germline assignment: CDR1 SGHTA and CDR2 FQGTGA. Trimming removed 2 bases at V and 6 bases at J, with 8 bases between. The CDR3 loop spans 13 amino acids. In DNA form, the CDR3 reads TGTGCCAGCAGCTTAGTAGCAGGCAATGAGCAGTTCTTC. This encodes CASSLVAGNEQFF.

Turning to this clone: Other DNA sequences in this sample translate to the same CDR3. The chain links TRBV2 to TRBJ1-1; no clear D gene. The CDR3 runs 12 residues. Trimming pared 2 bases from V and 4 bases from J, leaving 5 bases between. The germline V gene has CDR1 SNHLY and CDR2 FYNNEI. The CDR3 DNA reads TGTGCCAGCAGTGAAAGGGCCACTGAAGCTTTCTTT. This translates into CASSERATEAFF.

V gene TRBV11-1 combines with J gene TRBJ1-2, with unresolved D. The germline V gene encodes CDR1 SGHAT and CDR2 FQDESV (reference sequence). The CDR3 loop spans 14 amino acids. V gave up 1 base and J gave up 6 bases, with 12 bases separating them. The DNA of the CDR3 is TGTGCCAGCAGCTTAGAAGCAGGAGGAAATGGCTACACCTTC. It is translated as CASSLEAGGNGYTF.

CDR3 region: CASSEALAAQETQYF. In nucleotides, the CDR3 is TGTGCCAGCAGTGAGGCCCTAGCGGCCCAAGAGACCCAGTACTTC. The V gene is TRBV6-1, the J gene TRBJ2-5; TRBD2 aligns across 7 bases. There are 15 residues in the CDR3. Trimming took 3 bases from V and 1 from J; bases not matched to a gene: 5. Germline CDR1 is MNHNS and CDR2 is SASEGT.

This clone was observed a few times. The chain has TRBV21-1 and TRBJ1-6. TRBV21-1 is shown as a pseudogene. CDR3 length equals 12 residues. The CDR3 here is CASSSRHGPLHF. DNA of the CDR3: TGTGCCAGCAGCTCGCGCCATGGGCCCCTCCACTTT.

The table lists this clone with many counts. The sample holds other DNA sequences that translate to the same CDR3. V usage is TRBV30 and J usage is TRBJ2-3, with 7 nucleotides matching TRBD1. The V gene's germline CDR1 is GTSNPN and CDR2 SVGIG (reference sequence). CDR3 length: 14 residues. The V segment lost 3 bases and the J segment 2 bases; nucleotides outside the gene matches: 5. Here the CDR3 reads CAWRRQGNTDTQYF. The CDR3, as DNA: TGTGCCTGGAGGAGACAGGGAAACACAGATACGCAGTATTTT. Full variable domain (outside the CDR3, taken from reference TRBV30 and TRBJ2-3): SQTIHQWPATLVQPVGSPLSLECTVEGTSNPNLYWYRQAAGRGLQLLFYSVGIGQISSEVPQNLSASRPQDRQFILSSKKLLLSDSGFYLCAWRRQGNTDTQYFGPGTRLTVL.

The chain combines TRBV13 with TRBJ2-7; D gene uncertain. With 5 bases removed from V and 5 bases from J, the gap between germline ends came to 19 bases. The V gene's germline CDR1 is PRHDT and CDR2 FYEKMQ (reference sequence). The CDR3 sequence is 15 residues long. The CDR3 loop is CASSQTSTPYDEQYF. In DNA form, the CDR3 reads TGTGCCAGCAGCCAGACAAGTACCCCCTACGACGAGCAGTACTTC.

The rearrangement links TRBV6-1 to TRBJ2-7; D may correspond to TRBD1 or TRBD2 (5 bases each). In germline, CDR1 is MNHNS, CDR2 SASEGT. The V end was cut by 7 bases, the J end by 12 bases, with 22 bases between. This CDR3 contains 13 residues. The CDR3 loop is CASIGNRDGKTYF. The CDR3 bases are TGTGCCAGCATCGGTAATAGGGACGGAAAGACGTACTTC.

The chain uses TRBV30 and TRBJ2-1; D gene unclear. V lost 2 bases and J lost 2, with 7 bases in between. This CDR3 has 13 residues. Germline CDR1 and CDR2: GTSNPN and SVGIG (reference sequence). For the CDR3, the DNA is TGTGCCTGGAGTATAACTACCTACAATGAGCAGTTCTTC. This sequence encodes CAWSITTYNEQFF.

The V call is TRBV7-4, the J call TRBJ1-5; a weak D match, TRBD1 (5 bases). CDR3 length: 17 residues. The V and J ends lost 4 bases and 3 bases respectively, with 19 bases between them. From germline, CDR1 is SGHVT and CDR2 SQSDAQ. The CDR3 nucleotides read TGTGCCAGCAGCTCTTGGGAAATTAGGGGCACCAATCAGCCCCAGCATTTT. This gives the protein CASSSWEIRGTNQPQHF. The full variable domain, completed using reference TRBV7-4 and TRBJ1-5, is GAGVSQSPRYKVAKRGRDVALRCDSISGHVTLYWYRQTLGQGSEVLTYSQSDAQRDKSGRPSGRFSAERPERSVSTLKIQRTEQGDSAVYLCASSSWEIRGTNQPQHFGDGTRLSIL.

Here the CDR3 reads CATDDRKGTEAFF. CDR3 in DNA: TGTGCCACCGATGACCGAAAAGGCACTGAAGCTTTCTTT. The chain carries TRBV10-3 and TRBJ1-1; the D is unclear. The CDR3 has 13 amino acids. The germline V and J ends were trimmed by 10 bases and 4 bases, with 16 bases remaining between them. CDR1 is ENHRY, CDR2 SYGVKD, per germline.

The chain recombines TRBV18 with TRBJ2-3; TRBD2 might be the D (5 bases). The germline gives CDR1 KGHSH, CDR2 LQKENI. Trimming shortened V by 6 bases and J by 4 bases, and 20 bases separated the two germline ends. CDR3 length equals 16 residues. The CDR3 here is CASSFLGLAEADTQYF. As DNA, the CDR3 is TGTGCCAGCTCCTTCCTAGGGCTAGCAGAAGCAGATACGCAGTATTTT.

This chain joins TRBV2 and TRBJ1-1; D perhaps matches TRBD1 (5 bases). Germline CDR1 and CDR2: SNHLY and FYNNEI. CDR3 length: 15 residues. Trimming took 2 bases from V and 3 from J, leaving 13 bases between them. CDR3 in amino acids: CASSEHGARDTEAFF. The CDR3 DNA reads TGTGCCAGCAGTGAACACGGGGCGCGGGACACTGAAGCTTTCTTT.

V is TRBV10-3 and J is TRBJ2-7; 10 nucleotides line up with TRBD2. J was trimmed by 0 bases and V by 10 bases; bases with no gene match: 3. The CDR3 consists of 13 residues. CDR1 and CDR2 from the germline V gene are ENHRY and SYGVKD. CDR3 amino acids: CASASGSSYEQYF. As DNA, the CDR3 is TGTGCCAGCGCTAGCGGGAGCTCCTACGAGCAGTACTTC.

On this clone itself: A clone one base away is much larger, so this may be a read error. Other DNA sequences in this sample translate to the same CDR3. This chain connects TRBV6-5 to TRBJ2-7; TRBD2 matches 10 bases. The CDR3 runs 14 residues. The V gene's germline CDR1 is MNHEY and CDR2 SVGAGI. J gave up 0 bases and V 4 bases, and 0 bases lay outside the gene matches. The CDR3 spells CASSSSGSSYEQYF. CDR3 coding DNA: TGTGCCAGCAGTTCTAGCGGGAGCTCCTACGAGCAGTACTTC.

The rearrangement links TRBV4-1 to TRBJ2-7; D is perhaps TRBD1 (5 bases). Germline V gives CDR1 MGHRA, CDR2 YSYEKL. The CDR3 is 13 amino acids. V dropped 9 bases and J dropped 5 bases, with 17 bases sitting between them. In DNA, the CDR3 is TGCGCCAGTAAGACGGCAGGGTCCGACGAGCAGTACTTC. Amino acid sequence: CASKTAGSDEQYF.

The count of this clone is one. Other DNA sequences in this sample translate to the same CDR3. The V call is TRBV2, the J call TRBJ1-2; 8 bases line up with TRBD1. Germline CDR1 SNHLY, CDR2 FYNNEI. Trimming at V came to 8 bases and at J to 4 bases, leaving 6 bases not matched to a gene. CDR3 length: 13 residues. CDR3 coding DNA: TGTGCCAGCGGGACAGGCCTTGGCTATGGCTACACCTTC. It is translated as CASGTGLGYGYTF.

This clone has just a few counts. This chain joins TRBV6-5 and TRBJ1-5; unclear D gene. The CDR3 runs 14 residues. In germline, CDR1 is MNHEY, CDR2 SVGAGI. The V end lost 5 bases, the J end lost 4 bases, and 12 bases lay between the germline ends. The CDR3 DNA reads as TGTGCCAGCAGTCCGTCCGTCCTAAATCAGCCCCAGCATTTT. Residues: CASSPSVLNQPQHF.